Each of the 6 T cell receptor beta chains below was sequenced from the same sample in a study of T-cell memory formation after mild COVID-19. MiXCR, run by TCRdb on the 5' RACE reads, gives a single entry per CDR3 protein. The table shows under 350,000 distinct CDR3 sequences, with about a sixth occurring only once. The material sequenced was PBMCs or a T cell subset sorted from them (not recorded which). The source of these receptors is a man aged 18 to 30 who had mild COVID-19 (a few samples of this study predate the infection). Cell type and time point are not known.

This clonotype has a count of ten or more. This chain links TRBV2 with TRBJ2-7; tentative D call: TRBD2 (5 bases). V dropped 2 bases and J dropped 7 bases, with 12 bases sitting between them. Germline loops: CDR1 SNHLY, CDR2 FYNNEI. The CDR3 has 13 residues. The chain's CDR3 is CASSENEGREQYF. The DNA for the CDR3 is TGTGCCAGCAGTGAAAACGAGGGCCGGGAGCAGTACTTC.

The genes are TRBV7-6 and TRBJ2-7; no clear D. Germline V gene lookup returns CDR1 SGHVS and CDR2 FNYEAQ. The V end lost 5 bases, the J end lost 5 bases, and 16 bases lay between the germline ends. There are 14 residues in the CDR3. The DNA of the CDR3 is TGTGCCAGCAGCGCCTCGGGCGGAGCAGACGAGCAGTACTTC. This encodes CASSASGGADEQYF.

At least ten counts were recorded for this clonotype. V and J are TRBV5-1 and TRBJ2-5; D perhaps matches TRBD2 (6 bases). Trimming stripped 4 bases from V and 2 bases from J, with 15 bases between. The CDR3 is 15 amino acids. CDR1 is SGHRS and CDR2 is YFSETQ in the germline V gene. CDR3 region: CASSLEGGSQETQYF. The CDR3 DNA reads TGCGCCAGCAGCCTGGAGGGCGGTTCTCAAGAGACCCAGTACTTC. The whole variable domain, remainder taken from reference TRBV5-1 and TRBJ2-5, is KAGVTQTPRYLIKTRGQQVTLSCSPISGHRSVSWYQQTPGQGLQFLFEYFSETQRNKGNFPGRFSGRQFSNSRSEMNVSTLELGDSALYLCASSLEGGSQETQYFGPGTRLLVL.

This clonotype was detected ten times or more. The genes are TRBV7-8 and TRBJ2-7; 15 nucleotides align to TRBD2. V shed 5 bases and J 2 bases; nucleotides not matched to a gene: 10. Germline lookup yields CDR1 SGHVS and CDR2 FQNEAQ. The length of the CDR3 is 18 residues. The CDR3 region is CASSPGTSGGRNPYEQYF. Written as DNA, the CDR3 is TGTGCCAGCAGCCCCGGGACTAGCGGGGGGCGCAACCCCTACGAGCAGTACTTC.

The rearrangement links TRBV7-2 to TRBJ2-5; TRBD1 is a possible D gene (7 bases). Trimming removed 3 bases from V and 2 bases from J, with 16 bases in between. Germline loops: CDR1 SGHTA, CDR2 FQGNSA. There are 16 residues in the CDR3. CDR3 DNA: TGTGCCAGCAGCTTTCCTCGCCAGGGGGGTCAAGAGACCCAGTACTTC. Protein sequence: CASSFPRQGGQETQYF.

This clonotype was seen repeatedly, ten times or more. CDR3 protein: CASSAGGRTDTQYF. CDR3 bases: TGTGCCAGCTCAGCTGGAGGGCGCACAGATACGCAGTATTTT. The chain combines TRBV18 with TRBJ2-3, with a possible D match to TRBD2 (6 bases). CDR1 and CDR2 (germline): KGHSH, LQKENI. Trimming left V 5 bases short and J 1 base short, with 10 bases between. The CDR3 contains 14 residues.